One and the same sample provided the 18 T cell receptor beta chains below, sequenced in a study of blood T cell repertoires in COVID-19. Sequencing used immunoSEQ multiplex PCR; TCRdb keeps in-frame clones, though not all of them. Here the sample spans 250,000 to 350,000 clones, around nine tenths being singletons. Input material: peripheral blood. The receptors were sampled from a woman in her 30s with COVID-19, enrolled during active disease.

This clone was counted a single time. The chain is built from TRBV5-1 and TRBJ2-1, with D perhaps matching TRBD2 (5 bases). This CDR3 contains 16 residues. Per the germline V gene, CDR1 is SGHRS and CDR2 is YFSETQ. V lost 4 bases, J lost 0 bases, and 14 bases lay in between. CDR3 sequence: CASSLAPLDSYNEQFF. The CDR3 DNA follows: TGCGCCAGCAGCCTAGCTCCATTGGACTCCTACAATGAGCAGTTCTTC.

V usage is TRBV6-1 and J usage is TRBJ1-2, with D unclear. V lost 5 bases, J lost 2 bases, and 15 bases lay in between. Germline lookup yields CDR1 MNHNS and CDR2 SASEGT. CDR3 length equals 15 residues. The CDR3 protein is CASSPSGALNYGYTF. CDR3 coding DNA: TGTGCCAGCAGTCCAAGCGGCGCGCTGAACTATGGCTACACCTTC.

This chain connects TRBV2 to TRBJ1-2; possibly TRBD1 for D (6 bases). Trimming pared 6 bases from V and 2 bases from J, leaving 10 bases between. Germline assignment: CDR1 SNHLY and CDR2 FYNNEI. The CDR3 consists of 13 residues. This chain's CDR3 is CASRSGQNYGYTF. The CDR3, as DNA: TGTGCCAGCAGATCCGGACAGAACTATGGCTACACCTTC.

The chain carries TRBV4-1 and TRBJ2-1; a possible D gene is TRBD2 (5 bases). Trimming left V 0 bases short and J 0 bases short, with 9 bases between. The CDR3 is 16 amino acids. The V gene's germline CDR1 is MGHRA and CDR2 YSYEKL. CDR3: CASSQDFRGSYNEQFF. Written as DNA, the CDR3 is TGCGCCAGCAGCCAAGATTTCCGGGGCTCCTACAATGAGCAGTTCTTC.

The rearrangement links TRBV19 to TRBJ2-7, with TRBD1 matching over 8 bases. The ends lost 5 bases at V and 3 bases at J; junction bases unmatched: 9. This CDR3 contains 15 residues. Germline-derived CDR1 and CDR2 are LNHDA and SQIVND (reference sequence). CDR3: CASSVKGQADYEQYF. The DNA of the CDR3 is TGTGCCAGTAGTGTAAAGGGACAGGCAGACTACGAGCAGTACTTC.

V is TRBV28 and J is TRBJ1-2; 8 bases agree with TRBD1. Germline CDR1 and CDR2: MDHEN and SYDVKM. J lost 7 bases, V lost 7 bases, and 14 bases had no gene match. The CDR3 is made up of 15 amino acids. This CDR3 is CASIQGQAVSSGYTF. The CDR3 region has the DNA TGTGCCAGCATTCAGGGACAGGCGGTTTCTAGTGGCTACACCTTC.

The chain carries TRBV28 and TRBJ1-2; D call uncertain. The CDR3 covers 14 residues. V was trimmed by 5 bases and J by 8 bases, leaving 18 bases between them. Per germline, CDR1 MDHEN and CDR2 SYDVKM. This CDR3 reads CASSPAHLSRGYTF. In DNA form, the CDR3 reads TGTGCCAGCAGTCCAGCCCATCTATCTAGGGGCTACACCTTC.

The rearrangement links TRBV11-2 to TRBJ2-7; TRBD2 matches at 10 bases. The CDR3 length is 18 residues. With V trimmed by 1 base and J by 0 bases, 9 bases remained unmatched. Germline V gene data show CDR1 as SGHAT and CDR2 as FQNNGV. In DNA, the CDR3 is TGTGCCAGCAGCTTAGGTCAGGGTAGCGGGAGGCTCTCCTACGAGCAGTACTTC. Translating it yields CASSLGQGSGRLSYEQYF.

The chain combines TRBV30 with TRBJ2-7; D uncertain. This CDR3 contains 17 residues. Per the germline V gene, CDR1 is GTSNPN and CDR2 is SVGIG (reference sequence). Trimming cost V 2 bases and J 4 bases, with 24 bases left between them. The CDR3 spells CAWSSPLGDLDPYEQYF. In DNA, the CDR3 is TGTGCCTGGAGTTCCCCCCTCGGCGACTTGGATCCTTACGAGCAGTACTTC.

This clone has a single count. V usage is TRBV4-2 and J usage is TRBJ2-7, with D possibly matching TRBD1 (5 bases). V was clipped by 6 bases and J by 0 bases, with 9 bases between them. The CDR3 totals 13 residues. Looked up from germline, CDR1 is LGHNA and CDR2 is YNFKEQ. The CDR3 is CASRQDTSYEQYF. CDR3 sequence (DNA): TGTGCCAGCAGGCAGGACACCTCCTACGAGCAGTACTTC.

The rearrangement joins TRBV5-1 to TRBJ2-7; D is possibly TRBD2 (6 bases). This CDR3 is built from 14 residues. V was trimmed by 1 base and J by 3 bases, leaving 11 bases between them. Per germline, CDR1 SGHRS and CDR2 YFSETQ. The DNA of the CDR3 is TGCGCCAGCAGCTTGAGAGGAGGGGACTACGAGCAGTACTTC. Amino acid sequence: CASSLRGGDYEQYF.

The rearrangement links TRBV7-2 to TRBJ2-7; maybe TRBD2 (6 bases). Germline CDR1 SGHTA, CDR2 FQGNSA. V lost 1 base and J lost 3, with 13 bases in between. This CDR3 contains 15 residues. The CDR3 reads CASSLGAGQVYEQYF. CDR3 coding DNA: TGTGCCAGCAGCTTAGGAGCGGGCCAAGTCTACGAGCAGTACTTC.

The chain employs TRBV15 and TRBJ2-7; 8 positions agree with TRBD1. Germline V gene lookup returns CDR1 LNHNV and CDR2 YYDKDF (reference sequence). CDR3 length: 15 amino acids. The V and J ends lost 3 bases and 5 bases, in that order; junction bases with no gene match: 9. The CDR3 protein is CATSSRRDRINEQYF. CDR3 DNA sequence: TGTGCCACCAGCAGCCGCCGGGACAGGATCAACGAGCAGTACTTC.

The CDR3 loop reads CASSRSQGRYDTGELFF. The CDR3 bases are TGTGCCAGCTCACGATCACAGGGAAGGTACGACACCGGGGAGCTGTTTTTT. The chain links TRBV18 to TRBJ2-2; D possibly corresponds to TRBD1 (6 bases). This CDR3 has 17 amino acids. V lost 4 bases, J lost 3 bases, and 18 bases lay in between. Looked up from germline, CDR1 is KGHSH and CDR2 is LQKENI.

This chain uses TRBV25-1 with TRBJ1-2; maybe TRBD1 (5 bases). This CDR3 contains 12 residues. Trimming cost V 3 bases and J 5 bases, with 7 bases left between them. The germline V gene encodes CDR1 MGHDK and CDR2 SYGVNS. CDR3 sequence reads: CASSDQGYGYTF. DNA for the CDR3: TGTGCCAGCAGTGACCAGGGTTATGGCTACACCTTC.

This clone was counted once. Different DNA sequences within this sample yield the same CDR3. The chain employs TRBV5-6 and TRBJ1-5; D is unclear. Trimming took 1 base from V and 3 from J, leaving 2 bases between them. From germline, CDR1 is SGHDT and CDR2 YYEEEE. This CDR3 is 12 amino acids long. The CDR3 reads CASSLLNQPQHF. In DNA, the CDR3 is TGTGCCAGCAGCTTGCTCAATCAGCCCCAGCATTTT.

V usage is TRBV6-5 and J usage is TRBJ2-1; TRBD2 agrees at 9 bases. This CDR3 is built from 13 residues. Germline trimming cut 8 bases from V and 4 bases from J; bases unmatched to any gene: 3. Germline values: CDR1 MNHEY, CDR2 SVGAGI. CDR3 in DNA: TGTGCCAGCTCTAGCGGGACTTACAATGAGCAGTTCTTC. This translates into CASSSGTYNEQFF.

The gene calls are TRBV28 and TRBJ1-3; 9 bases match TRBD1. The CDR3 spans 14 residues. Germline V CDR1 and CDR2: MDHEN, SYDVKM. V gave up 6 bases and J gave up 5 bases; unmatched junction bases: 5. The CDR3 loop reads CASSTGGFRNTIYF. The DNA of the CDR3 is TGTGCCAGCAGCACAGGGGGCTTTCGAAACACCATATATTTT. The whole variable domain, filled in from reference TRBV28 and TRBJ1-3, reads DVKVTQSSRYLVKRTGEKVFLECVQDMDHENMFWYRQDPGLGLRLIYFSYDVKMKEKGDIPEGYSVSREKKERFSLILESASTNQTSMYLCASSTGGFRNTIYFGEGSWLTVV.